The 28 T cell receptor beta chains in this list originate from one sample, sequenced in a study of OX40 agonist ivuxolimab in advanced cancers. Some clones are missing from TCRdb's copy, which holds only in-frame ones; the method was immunoSEQ multiplex PCR. The sample consists of just under 80,000 clones, 80% to 90% of them appearing once. The sample here was CD4+ or CD8+ T cells sorted from blood, taken in a trial of the OX40 agonist ivuxolimab. The receptor source for this set is an adult with an advanced solid tumor such as melanoma, head and neck, liver or kidney cancer.

J is TRBJ1-1 and V is TRBV10-3; D unresolved. Per germline, CDR1 ENHRY and CDR2 SYGVKD. Trimming removed 1 base at V and 1 base at J, with 10 bases between. The CDR3 totals 15 residues. The DNA of the CDR3 is TGTGCCATCAGTGAGTTGCCCGGGGAGAACACTGAAGCTTTCTTT. Translating it yields CAISELPGENTEAFF.

This sequence joins TRBV19 and TRBJ1-5; no reliable D call. Deletions cut 1 base from V and 5 bases from J, with 9 bases between. The germline gives CDR1 LNHDA, CDR2 SQIVND (reference sequence). The CDR3 covers 14 residues. The DNA of the CDR3 is TGTGCCAGTAGTATAGCGGAGAGCGATCAGCCCCAGCATTTT. It codes for CASSIAESDQPQHF.

The rearrangement links TRBV7-6 to TRBJ2-2, with 7 nucleotides matching TRBD2. This CDR3 has 15 amino acids. V lost 1 base and J lost 7; bases outside the gene matches: 6. In germline, CDR1 is SGHVS, CDR2 FNYEAQ. In DNA, the CDR3 is TGTGCCAGCAGCTTAGAAGCGGGGAACGGCGGGGAGCTGTTTTTT. This encodes CASSLEAGNGGELFF.

The chain is built from TRBV7-2 and TRBJ2-7; 8 bases map to TRBD1. This CDR3 contains 14 residues. Germline CDR1 reads SGHTA; CDR2 reads FQGNSA. J lost 5 bases, V lost 4 bases, and 7 bases had no gene match. CDR3 residues: CASSSGTGDDEQYF. The CDR3, as DNA: TGTGCCAGCAGCTCGGGGACAGGAGACGACGAGCAGTACTTC.

The gene calls are TRBV7-2 and TRBJ2-7; 10 positions agree with TRBD2. The CDR3 totals 15 residues. Germline V gene lookup returns CDR1 SGHTA and CDR2 FQGNSA. V trimming: 3 bases; J trimming: 3 bases; junction bases outside the gene matches: 5. CDR3 nucleotides: TGTGCCAGCAGCTTGGGACTAGCGTTGAGCTACGAGCAGTACTTC. This sequence encodes CASSLGLALSYEQYF.

The V gene is TRBV19, the J gene TRBJ2-1; perhaps TRBD1 as D (5 bases). CDR3 length: 15 residues. Germline lookup yields CDR1 LNHDA and CDR2 SQIVND (reference sequence). Trimming took 1 base from V and 3 from J, leaving 10 bases between them. DNA of the CDR3: TGTGCCAGTAGTATAGGATGGCAGGGCTACAATGAGCAGTTCTTC. Its translation is CASSIGWQGYNEQFF.

This rearrangement joins TRBV7-2 to TRBJ2-7; D perhaps matches TRBD2 (6 bases). Looked up from germline, CDR1 is SGHTA and CDR2 is FQGNSA. Between the trimmed V and J ends, which lost 4 bases and 2 bases, there was a span of 18 bases. This CDR3 has 16 residues. For the CDR3, the DNA is TGTGCCAGCAGCTGGAGTGGAGGGAGTGCGACCTACGAGCAGTACTTC. Translation gives CASSWSGGSATYEQYF.

This chain joins TRBV19 and TRBJ1-2; no firm D call. V was clipped by 3 bases and J by 5 bases, with 19 bases between them. CDR1 is LNHDA, CDR2 SQIVND, per germline (reference sequence). CDR3 length: 16 amino acids. CDR3 sequence reads: CASSMERQGLFYGYTF. CDR3 sequence (DNA): TGTGCCAGTAGTATGGAAAGGCAAGGCCTCTTTTATGGCTACACCTTC.

The chain has TRBV28 and TRBJ1-6; no clear D gene. V dropped 6 bases and J dropped 5 bases, with 14 bases sitting between them. Germline V gives CDR1 MDHEN, CDR2 SYDVKM. The CDR3 is made up of 15 amino acids. The CDR3 DNA sequence: TGTGCCAGCAGGTCGCGTGAGACTCATAATTCACCCCTCCACTTT. Amino acids: CASRSRETHNSPLHF.

The chain combines TRBV7-2 with TRBJ2-7; a possible D gene is TRBD1 (5 bases). This CDR3 spans 14 amino acids. Germline assignment: CDR1 SGHTA and CDR2 FQGNSA. V was cut by 3 bases and J by 0 bases, with 9 bases left in between. CDR3 sequence: CASSLQGLSYEQYF. The CDR3 bases are TGTGCCAGCAGCTTGCAGGGTCTCTCCTACGAGCAGTACTTC.

The sample holds one count of this clone. V and J are TRBV28 and TRBJ2-7; 8 bases map to TRBD2. Germline V lookup: CDR1 MDHEN, CDR2 SYDVKM. V lost 6 bases to trimming and J lost 2 bases; unmatched junction nucleotides: 9. The CDR3 totals 15 residues. CDR3 loop: CASSSREGATYEQYF. The CDR3 nucleotides are TGTGCCAGCAGCTCCCGGGAGGGAGCAACCTACGAGCAGTACTTC.

This chain links TRBV18 with TRBJ1-2, with D hard to call. This CDR3 contains 13 residues. V shed 2 bases and J shed 4 bases, with 8 bases lying between them. Germline V gene sequence: CDR1 KGHSH, CDR2 LQKENI. The CDR3 bases are TGTGCCAGCTCACCAGACGGATCCTATGGCTACACCTTC. Translating it yields CASSPDGSYGYTF.

The chain employs TRBV6-1 and TRBJ1-4; no clear D. Germline CDR1 is MNHNS and CDR2 is SASEGT. The CDR3 loop spans 13 amino acids. V was shortened by 6 bases and J by 1 base, with 6 bases between the two germline ends. CDR3 amino acids: CASRKRTNEKLFF. In DNA form, the CDR3 reads TGTGCCAGCAGGAAGAGAACTAATGAAAAACTGTTTTTT.

The chain recombines TRBV11-2 with TRBJ2-3, with 9 bases identical to TRBD2. V shed 1 base and J 2 bases; nucleotides not matched to a gene: 4. The CDR3 length is 16 residues. Germline V CDR1 and CDR2: SGHAT, FQNNGV. The CDR3 region has the DNA TGTGCCAGCAGCTTAGTTGCGGGAGGGTACACAGATACGCAGTATTTT. It is translated as CASSLVAGGYTDTQYF.

The chain joins TRBV14 to TRBJ2-3; no definite D call. V lost 4 bases, J lost 6 bases, and 8 bases lay in between. Per the germline V gene, CDR1 is SGHDN and CDR2 is FVKESK. This CDR3 has 12 amino acids. DNA of the CDR3: TGTGCCAGCAGCCCAGGAAGTGATACGCAGTATTTT. Translated: CASSPGSDTQYF.

V gene TRBV6-5 combines with J gene TRBJ2-3; tentative D call: TRBD2 (6 bases). Germline CDR1 is MNHEY and CDR2 is SVGAGI. This CDR3 has 16 amino acids. V gave up 4 bases and J gave up 0 bases, with 14 bases separating them. In DNA form, the CDR3 reads TGTGCCAGCAGTTCCCTGGCGGGGCTTAGCACAGATACGCAGTATTTT. Its translation is CASSSLAGLSTDTQYF.

This chain connects TRBV6-1 to TRBJ1-6; D possibly corresponds to TRBD1 (5 bases). Looked up from germline, CDR1 is MNHNS and CDR2 is SASEGT. V was shortened by 6 bases and J by 6 bases, with 15 bases between the two germline ends. The CDR3 is made up of 15 amino acids. The DNA for the CDR3 is TGTGCCAGCAGCGCCGGGACCCACTTTAATTCACCCCTCCACTTT. Amino acids: CASSAGTHFNSPLHF.

The chain carries TRBV7-9 and TRBJ1-1, with D uncertain. Germline lookup yields CDR1 SEHNR and CDR2 FQNEAQ (reference sequence). V was shortened by 2 bases and J by 0 bases, with 4 bases between the two germline ends. This CDR3 region has 13 residues. The CDR3 spells CASSLWLNTEAFF. The DNA for the CDR3 is TGTGCCAGCAGCTTATGGCTGAACACTGAAGCTTTCTTT.

The CDR3 nucleotides are TGTGCCCATAATCGGGGGACTCAGACCGGGGAGCTGTTTTTT. It specifies CAHNRGTQTGELFF. The chain joins TRBV28 to TRBJ2-2; D is perhaps TRBD2 (6 bases). The V gene lost 11 bases and the J gene lost 5 bases, with 18 bases spanning the gap. The CDR3 runs to 14 residues. Germline CDR1 reads MDHEN; CDR2 reads SYDVKM.

This clone was observed a few times. This chain connects TRBV9 to TRBJ2-5, with TRBD2 matching over 8 bases. The CDR3 has 16 residues. J lost 3 bases, V lost 0 bases, and 7 bases had no gene match. The germline gives CDR1 SGDLS, CDR2 YYNGEE. In DNA form, the CDR3 reads TGTGCCAGCAGCGTAGCGCCCTCCGGGGGGGAAGAGACCCAGTACTTC. This gives the protein CASSVAPSGGEETQYF.

The chain employs TRBV7-2 and TRBJ2-3; 8 nucleotides align to TRBD2. CDR1 and CDR2 (germline): SGHTA, FQGNSA. Germline trimming cut 1 base from V and 2 bases from J; bases unmatched to any gene: 5. The CDR3 has 16 amino acids. For the CDR3, the DNA is TGTGCCAGCAGCTTAGAAGCTAGCGGGCACACAGATACGCAGTATTTT. Protein product: CASSLEASGHTDTQYF.

The sample holds one count of this clone. CDR3 region: CASSPWGQGNYGYTF. The CDR3 DNA reads as TGTGCCAGCAGCCCCTGGGGACAGGGGAACTATGGCTACACCTTC. J is TRBJ1-2 and V is TRBV5-8; TRBD1 matches 10 bases. CDR3 length: 15 amino acids. The V and J ends lost 4 bases and 2 bases, in that order; junction bases with no gene match: 5. Germline V gives CDR1 SGHTS, CDR2 YDEGEE.

The DNA of the CDR3 is TGCGCCAGCAGCTTGGACATCTCGAACACTGAAGCTTTCTTT. Its protein is CASSLDISNTEAFF. V and J are TRBV5-1 and TRBJ1-1; D is uncertain. Germline V gene lookup returns CDR1 SGHRS and CDR2 YFSETQ. V was cut by 0 bases and J by 1 base, with 7 bases left in between. The CDR3 is made up of 14 amino acids. The whole variable domain, remainder taken from reference TRBV5-1 and TRBJ1-1, is KAGVTQTPRYLIKTRGQQVTLSCSPISGHRSVSWYQQTPGQGLQFLFEYFSETQRNKGNFPGRFSGRQFSNSRSEMNVSTLELGDSALYLCASSLDISNTEAFFGQGTRLTVV.

V usage is TRBV6-5 and J usage is TRBJ1-1; D remains unclear. From germline, CDR1 is MNHEY and CDR2 SVGAGI. Trimming took 0 bases from V and 4 from J, leaving 15 bases between them. The CDR3 spans 16 residues. The CDR3 coding sequence is TGTGCCAGCAGTTACTCAAATGGGTGGCGGGGCACTGAAGCTTTCTTT. As protein: CASSYSNGWRGTEAFF.

Only a few counts were recorded for this clone. The gene calls are TRBV5-4 and TRBJ2-3, with D possibly matching TRBD2 (6 bases). V lost 4 bases, J lost 2 bases, and 11 bases lay in between. The CDR3 totals 14 residues. Germline V gene lookup returns CDR1 SGHNT and CDR2 YYREEE (reference sequence). CDR3 loop: CASSRDLNTDTQYF. The DNA of the CDR3 is TGTGCCAGCAGCCGGGACTTAAACACAGATACGCAGTATTTT.

The gene calls are TRBV11-2 and TRBJ2-5; 10 positions match TRBD2. The CDR3 spans 15 residues. Trimming took 5 bases from V and 4 from J; bases not matched to a gene: 7. CDR1 and CDR2 from the germline V gene are SGHAT and FQNNGV. This CDR3 is CASSPAGLAVETQYF. The CDR3 nucleotides read TGTGCCAGCAGCCCCGCTGGACTAGCGGTAGAGACCCAGTACTTC.

V and J are TRBV7-2 and TRBJ2-5, with no clear D. The CDR3 covers 12 residues. Trimming cost V 1 base and J 6 bases, with 6 bases left between them. Germline V gene sequence: CDR1 SGHTA, CDR2 FQGNSA. This CDR3 reads CASSLVSQTQYF. CDR3 in DNA: TGTGCCAGCAGCTTAGTCAGCCAGACCCAGTACTTC.

The V gene is TRBV19, the J gene TRBJ2-5; no clear D gene. The CDR3 is made up of 13 amino acids. Trimming removed 5 bases from V and 11 bases from J, with 18 bases in between. Germline loops: CDR1 LNHDA, CDR2 SQIVND (reference sequence). CDR3 region: CASSGQLTQEQYF. As DNA, the CDR3 is TGTGCCAGTAGTGGGCAGCTTACCCAAGAGCAGTACTTC. The variable domain in full, with the rest retrieved from reference TRBV19 and TRBJ2-5, is DGGITQSPKYLFRKEGQNVTLSCEQNLNHDAMYWYRQDPGQGLRLIYYSQIVNDFQKGDIAEGYSVSREKKESFPLTVTSAQKNPTAFYLCASSGQLTQEQYFGPGTRLLVL.